The next 21 T cell receptor beta chains were all read from a single sample in a study of T cell repertoires in cytomegalovirus infection. TCRdb analysed the reads with MiXCR anew, one entry per CDR3 protein. This table has some 180,000 distinct CDR3 sequences, approximately 17% appearing once. The sample was CD8+ T cells from PBMCs. Receptors were obtained from a human donor in good health (CMV status not recorded). Some clones in this sample may be carry-over from other donors' samples.

V gene TRBV7-6 combines with J gene TRBJ1-1, with TRBD1 matching 7 bases. V shed 6 bases, J shed 4 bases, and the junction held 8 bases outside the gene matches. The germline V gene has CDR1 SGHVS and CDR2 FNYEAQ. The CDR3 totals 14 residues. The CDR3 spells CASSSGGSGTEAFF. As DNA, the CDR3 is TGTGCCAGCAGTTCAGGGGGTTCGGGCACTGAAGCTTTCTTT.

The V gene is TRBV12-3 or TRBV12-4, the J gene TRBJ1-1; D ambiguous. This CDR3 spans 12 amino acids. Trimming took 9 bases from V and 6 from J, leaving 14 bases between them. The CDR3 is CASYVGGAEAFF. As DNA, the CDR3 is TGTGCCAGTTACGTCGGAGGTGCTGAAGCTTTCTTT.

This clonotype was detected only a few times. The chain links TRBV2 to TRBJ2-5; D gene unclear. CDR3 length: 11 residues. With 4 bases removed from V and 7 bases from J, the gap between germline ends came to 7 bases. Germline V lookup: CDR1 SNHLY, CDR2 FYNNEI. The CDR3 DNA sequence: TGTGCCAGCAGTGCCGGGTGGACCCAGTACTTC. This gives the protein CASSAGWTQYF.

The chain employs TRBV19 and TRBJ2-3; D could derive from TRBD1 or TRBD2 (6 bases each). The CDR3 covers 13 residues. V gave up 10 bases and J gave up 1 base, with 12 bases separating them. Per germline, CDR1 LNHDA and CDR2 SQIVND (reference sequence). The CDR3 here is CATRGRRTDTQYF. As DNA, the CDR3 is TGTGCCACTCGGGGGCGTCGCACAGATACGCAGTATTTT.

This chain joins TRBV12-3 or TRBV12-4 and TRBJ2-5; 13 bases are a match to TRBD2. The V segment lost 5 bases and the J segment 2 bases; nucleotides outside the gene matches: 5. The CDR3 covers 16 residues. The CDR3 nucleotides are TGTGCCAGCAGTACCGGGACTAGCGGGGCTCAAGAGACCCAGTACTTC. Translation: CASSTGTSGAQETQYF.

This clonotype was recorded many times. J is TRBJ2-1 and V is TRBV12-3 or TRBV12-4; D is undetermined. V lost 2 bases and J lost 0, with 8 bases in between. This CDR3 region has 15 residues. The CDR3 is CASSLSGSSYNEQFF. The CDR3 DNA follows: TGTGCCAGCAGTTTATCAGGATCCTCCTACAATGAGCAGTTCTTC.

This chain links TRBV12-3 or TRBV12-4 with TRBJ2-7; D uncertain. V lost 5 bases and J 6 bases, leaving 14 bases between the germline ends. CDR3 length: 13 amino acids. This chain's CDR3 is CASSPLVISEQYF. Written as DNA, the CDR3 is TGTGCCAGCAGTCCCTTAGTTATTAGCGAGCAGTACTTC.

In this sample, this clonotype turned up many times. The V gene is TRBV19, the J gene TRBJ1-5, with D unresolved. The CDR3 spans 14 residues. Germline loops: CDR1 LNHDA, CDR2 SQIVND (reference sequence). V was pared by 7 bases and J by 4 bases, with 14 bases between. The CDR3 DNA sequence: TGTGCCAGTACCAGACCAGTGGGGAATCAGCCCCAGCATTTT. It specifies CASTRPVGNQPQHF.

The rearrangement links TRBV14 to TRBJ1-6; 8 bases match TRBD1. Germline CDR1 is SGHDN and CDR2 is FVKESK. The V gene end was trimmed by 1 base and the J gene end by 7 bases; junction bases not matched to a gene: 6. The CDR3 contains 16 residues. Here the CDR3 reads CASSQGWTGSNSPLHF. DNA for the CDR3: TGTGCCAGCAGCCAAGGGTGGACAGGGTCCAATTCACCCCTCCACTTT.

The genes are TRBV28 and TRBJ1-2; tentative D call: TRBD1 (6 bases). V gave up 1 base and J gave up 2 bases, with 11 bases separating them. The CDR3 totals 15 residues. Germline V gives CDR1 MDHEN, CDR2 SYDVKM. CDR3 coding DNA: TGTGCCAGCAGTTTATTGCCAGGGGTAAACTATGGCTACACCTTC. This sequence encodes CASSLLPGVNYGYTF.

The chain is built from TRBV14 and TRBJ2-1; D remains ambiguous. Germline CDR1 SGHDN, CDR2 FVKESK. The CDR3 is made up of 12 amino acids. The V gene lost 8 bases and the J gene lost 3 bases, with 8 bases spanning the gap. The CDR3 spells CASGGDYNEQFF. The CDR3 DNA reads TGTGCCAGCGGTGGGGACTACAATGAGCAGTTCTTC. The entire variable domain, with the rest obtained from reference TRBV14 and TRBJ2-1, is as follows: EAGVTQFPSHSVIEKGQTVTLRCDPISGHDNLYWYRRVMGKEIKFLLHFVKESKQDESGMPNNRFLAERTGGTYSTLKVQPAELEDSGVYFCASGGDYNEQFFGPGTRLTVL.

The V and J genes are TRBV6-5 and TRBJ2-5; the D gene is possibly TRBD2 (5 bases). V lost 5 bases and J 2 bases, leaving 15 bases between the germline ends. The germline gives CDR1 MNHEY, CDR2 SVGAGI. CDR3 length: 15 amino acids. The CDR3 is CASSGILGGQETQYF. The CDR3 DNA sequence: TGTGCCAGCAGTGGGATTCTGGGCGGGCAAGAGACCCAGTACTTC.

This clonotype has just one count. This sequence may be a read error, since a much larger clone differs from it by one base. J is TRBJ2-3 and V is TRBV7-8, with 11 positions matching TRBD2. V lost 3 bases and J lost 0; bases outside the gene matches: 2. The CDR3 has 16 amino acids. CDR1 is SGHVS and CDR2 is FQNEAQ in the germline V gene. The CDR3 is CASSFSGGASTDTQYF. In nucleotides, the CDR3 is TGTGCCAGCAGCTTTAGCGGGGGGGCTAGCACAGATACGCAGTATTTT.

The genes are TRBV7-9 and TRBJ1-3, with TRBD1 as a possible D gene (6 bases). Per the germline V gene, CDR1 is SEHNR and CDR2 is FQNEAQ (reference sequence). The CDR3 is 14 residues long. Trimming removed 6 bases at V and 1 base at J, with 10 bases between. CDR3 sequence reads: CASRLQGSGNTIYF. The DNA for the CDR3 is TGTGCCAGCAGACTACAGGGTTCTGGAAACACCATATATTTT. The full variable domain, with the rest looked up from reference TRBV7-9 and TRBJ1-3, is DTGVSQNPRHKITKRGQNVTFRCDPISEHNRLYWYRQTLGQGPEFLTYFQNEAQLEKSRLLSDRFSAERPKGSFSTLEIQRTEQGDSAMYLCASRLQGSGNTIYFGEGSWLTVV.

The gene calls are TRBV7-8 and TRBJ1-4; 10 positions match TRBD1. The CDR3 runs to 14 residues. With V trimmed by 4 bases and J by 11 bases, 7 bases remained unmatched. CDR1 and CDR2 (germline): SGHVS, FQNEAQ. The CDR3 coding sequence is TGTGCCAGCAGCTGGGACAGGGGACGAGAGAAACTGTTTTTT. Translated, it gives CASSWDRGREKLFF.

This clonotype was counted a few times. The rearrangement links TRBV6-5 to TRBJ2-7, with D perhaps matching TRBD1 (5 bases). In germline, CDR1 is MNHEY, CDR2 SVGAGI. The germline V and J ends were trimmed by 0 bases and 4 bases, with 13 bases remaining between them. This CDR3 comprises 15 residues. CDR3 bases: TGTGCCAGCAGTTACTCGGCAGGGTCCCAATACGAGCAGTACTTC. Protein: CASSYSAGSQYEQYF.

This clonotype was counted between two and nine times. The chain combines TRBV7-3 with TRBJ2-3, with D possibly matching TRBD2 (5 bases). V lost 2 bases and J lost 3, with 18 bases in between. CDR1 and CDR2 (germline): SGHTA, FQGTGA. The CDR3 totals 17 residues. CDR3 sequence (DNA): TGTGCCAGCAGCTTACGTCACGGGATCGACGGAACAGATACGCAGTATTTT. Translated: CASSLRHGIDGTDTQYF.

The chain has TRBV12-3 or TRBV12-4 and TRBJ1-1; D gene unclear. The CDR3 has 14 amino acids. V was trimmed by 4 bases and J by 2 bases, leaving 11 bases between them. In nucleotides, the CDR3 is TGTGCCAGCAGTTCCACAGACGAAAACACTGAAGCTTTCTTT. It codes for CASSSTDENTEAFF.

The chain uses TRBV9 and TRBJ1-2, with D possibly TRBD1 on 5 matching bases. The CDR3 spans 14 residues. Germline assignment: CDR1 SGDLS and CDR2 YYNGEE. V lost 4 bases and J 2 bases, leaving 12 bases between the germline ends. CDR3 loop: CASSPAGKNYGYTF. CDR3 nucleotide sequence: TGTGCCAGCAGCCCAGCAGGGAAGAACTATGGCTACACCTTC.

This clonotype was picked up a small number of times. CDR3 loop: CASSVRDLVTSGNTIYF. CDR3 bases: TGTGCCAGCAGCGTCCGGGACTTAGTTACCTCTGGAAACACCATATATTTT. The V call is TRBV7-8, the J call TRBJ1-3; the D gene is possibly TRBD1 (5 bases). V shed 5 bases and J shed 0 bases, with 17 bases lying between them. CDR3 length: 17 residues. Germline V gene data show CDR1 as SGHVS and CDR2 as FQNEAQ.

The chain recombines TRBV28 with TRBJ2-7, with 13 bases that match TRBD2. V dropped 7 bases and J dropped 1; count of bases not matched to a gene: 13. Germline V lookup: CDR1 MDHEN, CDR2 SYDVKM. The CDR3 spans 18 residues. The CDR3 sequence is CASIGTSGDVPLSYEQYF. Here the CDR3 DNA reads TGTGCCAGCATCGGGACTAGCGGGGACGTTCCCTTATCCTACGAGCAGTACTTC.